This T cell receptor (beta chain) comes out of a study of cytomegalovirus exposure and HLA in healthy donors. Study-level points and caveats: As was reported, the classifier diagnosed cytomegalovirus status with high specificity and sensitivity. According to the study, 160 or so TCR beta chains were cytomegalovirus-associated.

Comment on this clone: Its antigen is as yet unknown.

In the PCR, 60 Vbeta and 13 Jbeta primers were used. The protocol was immunoSEQ multiplex PCR, while the TCRdb copy is restricted to in-frame clones and leaves out a portion. Among some 150,000 clones listed, around nine tenths were seen once. This receptor was obtained from a young woman in good health and CMV-seronegative. What was sequenced was PBMCs.

In nucleotides, the CDR3 is TGTGCCAGCAGCTCCACTGCCGGGACAGGGAAAGAGCAGTACTTC. This gives the protein CASSSTAGTGKEQYF. V usage is TRBV12-1 and J usage is TRBJ2-7; TRBD1 reflects the table's D call only, with no check against the DNA. TRBV12-1 is a known pseudogene. CDR3 length equals 15 residues.